Below, one T cell receptor beta chain is given with its context. This receptor's antigen is unknown. The sample comes from a study of human CD8 memory T cell subsets (dated by TCRdb to 2019 to 2021). About the investigation overall: To assess clonal relationships, the TCRbeta repertoires of stem-like (TSTEM), progenitor exhausted-like (TPEX) and effector memory CD8+ T cell subsets were compared. TCRbeta repertoires were obtained from TSTEM, TPEX and effector memory subsets contributed by each of about 6 donors. Overall study results and their limits: Normalized Shannon-Wiener diversity was similarly high in the TSTEM and TPEX subsets, while the effector memory subsets were comparatively less diverse. Based on Chao1 estimates, TSTEM subsets appeared to have greater repertoire diversity than TPEX subsets, which may reflect a broader range of specificities. Clonotypes were shared with effector memory cells by both stem-like subsets, but only minimal overlap was found between TSTEM and TPEX repertoires, suggesting distinct antigen spectra. Only TCRbeta chains were sequenced, and repertoire comparisons rested on several donors tested with paired t-tests and Bonferroni correction.

A Human TCR Profiling Kit was used to prepare UMI-labeled 5' RACE TCRbeta libraries. Every TCRbeta library was prepared in parallel, with the same number of PCR cycles used for all of the libraries. The study's processing was this. Between about 2,700 and 20,000 functional CDR3beta clonotypes were contained in each TCRbeta library. UMI extraction and consensus assembly used MIGEC 1.2.9, requiring at least three reads per UMI. MiXCR 3.0.3 was used to extract in-frame CDR3beta repertoires. Each sample was downsampled to 42,000 randomly selected UMIs before diversity metrics were calculated in VDJtools 1.2.1. Repertoire overlap metrics D, R and F2 were calculated in VDJtools for the top 3,000 clones of each sample pair. Through TCRdb reprocessing, the reads give one entry per CDR3 protein sequence; DNA is omitted. In this record, the V and J calls reflect TCRdb's handling and not the investigators' own analysis. This specimen's table enumerates 5,000 to 6,500 distinct CDR3 sequences. The ten largest make up roughly 34% of the sample.

Counted from cysteine to phenylalanine, this CDR3 has 15 amino acids. No DNA is listed. Peripheral blood mononuclear cells were isolated from healthy donor buffy coats by density gradient separation. The study enriched total CD8+ T cells through negative magnetic separation using EasySep or MojoSort CD8+ T cell isolation kits. An RNeasy Mini Kit was used to extract total RNA from duplicate vials of roughly 160,000 sorted CD8+ T cells per subset. The PBMCs were used either fresh or after being cryopreserved in fetal bovine serum with around 10% DMSO. Fluorescence-activated cell sorting on a FACSAria III was used to sort CD8+ T cell subsets to purity.

What was sequenced was CD8+ T cells from PBMCs. The clonotype originates from a human donor in good health. Recombination connected TRBV21-1 to TRBJ2-5. TRBV21-1 is listed as a pseudogene. CDR3 protein: CASSKEGSIQETQYF.